In this sample, the clone carrying this T cell receptor beta chain turned up many times. Antigen unknown. The unsorted libraries were generated from a total of 2 million PBMCs, which had been stored in RNAlater at -80 C. These data are taken from a study of neurological immune-mediated disorders. Study-level background: Among the approximately 35 patients with multiple sclerosis, some 30 were relapsing-remitting, while 3 were secondary progressive.

Findings of the study overall: A possible signature was seen in one related-CDR3 cluster, into which phylogenetic grouping placed the repertoires of 18 of 34 multiple sclerosis patients.

V was trimmed by 3 bases and J by 2 bases, leaving 11 bases between them. CDR1 is SGHDT, CDR2 YYEEEE, per germline. This CDR3 is built from 14 residues. The cDNA was synthesized by means of template-switch 5'RACE, which was carried out with 10-nucleotide random UMIs. Via MiXCR, TCRdb re-called the 5' RACE reads, giving one row per CDR3 protein. The sample carries about 59,000 distinct CDR3 sequences, about 3.7% recorded once. The gene calls are TRBV5-6 and TRBJ2-5; D may be TRBD1 (7 bases). This receptor was obtained from a woman aged 45 to 65 with multiple sclerosis. Material for sequencing was PBMCs. The CDR3 nucleotides are TGTGCCAGCAGCTGGCGGGACAGTCAAGAGACCCAGTACTTC. Its protein is CASSWRDSQETQYF.